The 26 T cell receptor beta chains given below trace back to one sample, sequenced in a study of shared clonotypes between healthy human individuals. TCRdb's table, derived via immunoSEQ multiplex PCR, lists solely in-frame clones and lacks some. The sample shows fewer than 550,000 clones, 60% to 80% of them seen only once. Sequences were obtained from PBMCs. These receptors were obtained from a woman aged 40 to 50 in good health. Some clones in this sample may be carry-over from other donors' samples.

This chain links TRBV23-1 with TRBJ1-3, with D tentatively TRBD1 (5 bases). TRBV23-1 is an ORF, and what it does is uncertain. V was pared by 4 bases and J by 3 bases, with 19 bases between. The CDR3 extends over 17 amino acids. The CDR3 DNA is TGCGCCAGCAGTCTCCTCCGGACACTACTTCGTGGAAACACCATATATTTT. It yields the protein CASSLLRTLLRGNTIYF.

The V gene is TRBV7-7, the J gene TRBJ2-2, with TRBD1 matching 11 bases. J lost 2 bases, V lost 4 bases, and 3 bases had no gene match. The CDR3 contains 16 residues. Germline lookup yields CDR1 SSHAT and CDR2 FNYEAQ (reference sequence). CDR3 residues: CASSYRTGGNTGELFF. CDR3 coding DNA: TGTGCCAGCAGCTACCGGACAGGGGGCAACACCGGGGAGCTGTTTTTT.

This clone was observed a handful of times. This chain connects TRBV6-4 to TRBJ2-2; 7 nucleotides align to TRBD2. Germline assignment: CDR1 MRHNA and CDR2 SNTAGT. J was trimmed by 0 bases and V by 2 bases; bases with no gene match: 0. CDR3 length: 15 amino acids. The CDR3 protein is CASSDGGANTGELFF. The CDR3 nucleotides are TGTGCCAGCAGTGACGGGGGGGCGAACACCGGGGAGCTGTTTTTT.

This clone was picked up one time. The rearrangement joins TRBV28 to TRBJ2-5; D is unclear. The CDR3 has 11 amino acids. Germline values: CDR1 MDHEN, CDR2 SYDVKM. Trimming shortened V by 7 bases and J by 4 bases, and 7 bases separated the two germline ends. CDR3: CASTSGETQYF. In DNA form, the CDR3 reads TGTGCCAGCACCTCTGGAGAGACCCAGTACTTC.

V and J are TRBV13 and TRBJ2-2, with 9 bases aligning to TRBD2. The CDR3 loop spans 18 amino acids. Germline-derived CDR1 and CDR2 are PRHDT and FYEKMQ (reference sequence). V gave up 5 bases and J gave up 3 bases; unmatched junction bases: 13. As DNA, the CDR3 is TGTGCCAGCAGCCTATCCGGGATGAGCGGGAGGTACACCGGGGAGCTGTTTTTT. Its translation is CASSLSGMSGRYTGELFF.

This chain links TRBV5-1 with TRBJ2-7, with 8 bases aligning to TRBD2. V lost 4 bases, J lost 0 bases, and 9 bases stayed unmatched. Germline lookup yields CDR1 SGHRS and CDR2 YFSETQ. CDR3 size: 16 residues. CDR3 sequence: CASSPLTSGSSYEQYF. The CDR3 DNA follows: TGCGCCAGCAGCCCACTAACTAGCGGCAGCTCCTACGAGCAGTACTTC.

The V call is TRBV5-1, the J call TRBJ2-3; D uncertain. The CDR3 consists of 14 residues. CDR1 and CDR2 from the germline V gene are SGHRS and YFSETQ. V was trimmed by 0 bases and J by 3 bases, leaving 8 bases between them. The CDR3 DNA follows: TGCGCCAGCAGCTTGGCGACGACGACAGATACGCAGTATTTT. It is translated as CASSLATTTDTQYF.

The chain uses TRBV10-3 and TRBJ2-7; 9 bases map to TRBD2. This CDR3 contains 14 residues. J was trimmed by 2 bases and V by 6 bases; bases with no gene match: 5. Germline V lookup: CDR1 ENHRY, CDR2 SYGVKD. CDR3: CAISPEREAYEQYF. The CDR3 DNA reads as TGTGCCATCAGCCCTGAGCGGGAGGCCTACGAGCAGTACTTC.

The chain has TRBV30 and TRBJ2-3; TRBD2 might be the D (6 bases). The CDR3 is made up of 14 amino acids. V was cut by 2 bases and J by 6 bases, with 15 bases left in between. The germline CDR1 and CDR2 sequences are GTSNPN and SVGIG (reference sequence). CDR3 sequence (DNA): TGTGCCTGGAGTACGGGAGACAGCCGGGATACGCAGTATTTT. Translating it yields CAWSTGDSRDTQYF.

The CDR3 DNA is TGTGCCAGCAGCTTTCGGCGGAACTACAATGAGCAGTTCTTC. Amino acid sequence: CASSFRRNYNEQFF. The chain uses TRBV5-4 and TRBJ2-1, with unresolved D. Trimming removed 2 bases at V and 3 bases at J, with 9 bases between. Germline values: CDR1 SGHNT, CDR2 YYREEE (reference sequence). This CDR3 has 14 amino acids. The full variable domain, rest sourced from reference TRBV5-4 and TRBJ2-1, is ETGVTQSPTHLIKTRGQQVTLRCSSQSGHNTVSWYQQALGQGPQFIFQYYREEENGRGNFPPRFSGLQFPNYSSELNVNALELDDSALYLCASSFRRNYNEQFFGPGTRLTVL.

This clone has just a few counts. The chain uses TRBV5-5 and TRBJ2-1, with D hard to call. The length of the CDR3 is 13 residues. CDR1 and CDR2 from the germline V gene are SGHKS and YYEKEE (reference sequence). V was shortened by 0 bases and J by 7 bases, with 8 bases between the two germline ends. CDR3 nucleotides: TGTGCCAGCAGCTTGGGGACGATTAATGAGCAGTTCTTC. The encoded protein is CASSLGTINEQFF.

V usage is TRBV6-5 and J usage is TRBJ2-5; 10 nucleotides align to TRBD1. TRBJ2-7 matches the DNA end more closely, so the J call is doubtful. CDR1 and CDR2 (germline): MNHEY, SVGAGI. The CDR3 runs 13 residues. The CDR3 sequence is CASSRGQGLEQYF. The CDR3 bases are TGTGCCAGCAGCCGGGGACAGGGGCTCGAGCAGTACTTC.

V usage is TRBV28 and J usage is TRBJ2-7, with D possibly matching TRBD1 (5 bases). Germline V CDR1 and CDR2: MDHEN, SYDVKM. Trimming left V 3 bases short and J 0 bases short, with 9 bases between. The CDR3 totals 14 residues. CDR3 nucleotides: TGTGCCAGCAGTTTCCGGCAGGGCTCCTACGAGCAGTACTTC. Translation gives CASSFRQGSYEQYF.

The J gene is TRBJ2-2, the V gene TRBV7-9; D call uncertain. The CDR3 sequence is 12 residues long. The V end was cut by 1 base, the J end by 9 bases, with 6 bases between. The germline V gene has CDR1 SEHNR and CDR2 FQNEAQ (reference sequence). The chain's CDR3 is CASSLDGWELFF. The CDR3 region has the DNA TGTGCCAGCAGCTTAGACGGCTGGGAGCTGTTTTTT.

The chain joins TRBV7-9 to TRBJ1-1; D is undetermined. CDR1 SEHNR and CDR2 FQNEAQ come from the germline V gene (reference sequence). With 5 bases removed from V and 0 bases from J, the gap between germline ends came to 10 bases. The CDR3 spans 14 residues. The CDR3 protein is CASSPLTVNTEAFF. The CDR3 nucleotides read TGTGCCAGCAGCCCCTTAACAGTGAACACTGAAGCTTTCTTT.

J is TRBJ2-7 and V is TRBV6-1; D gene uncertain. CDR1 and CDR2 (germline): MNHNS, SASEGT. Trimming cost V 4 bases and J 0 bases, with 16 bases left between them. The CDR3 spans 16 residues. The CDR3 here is CASSVATTTPSYEQYF. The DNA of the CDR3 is TGTGCCAGCAGTGTAGCAACGACCACACCCTCCTACGAGCAGTACTTC.

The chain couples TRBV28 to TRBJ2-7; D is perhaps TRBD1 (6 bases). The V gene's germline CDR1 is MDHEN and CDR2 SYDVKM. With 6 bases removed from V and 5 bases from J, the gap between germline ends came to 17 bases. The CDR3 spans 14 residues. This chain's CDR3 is CASRPYRVHHEQYF. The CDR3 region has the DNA TGTGCCAGCAGGCCATACAGGGTTCATCACGAGCAGTACTTC. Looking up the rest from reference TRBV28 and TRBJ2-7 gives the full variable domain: DVKVTQSSRYLVKRTGEKVFLECVQDMDHENMFWYRQDPGLGLRLIYFSYDVKMKEKGDIPEGYSVSREKKERFSLILESASTNQTSMYLCASRPYRVHHEQYFGPGTRLTVT.

This chain's CDR3 is CASSIDRRLDQPQHF. The DNA of the CDR3 is TGTGCCAGTAGTATAGATCGGAGGTTGGATCAGCCCCAGCATTTT. This chain uses TRBV19 with TRBJ1-5; D is unclear. V lost 0 bases to trimming and J lost 5 bases, with 11 bases between them. Germline loops: CDR1 LNHDA, CDR2 SQIVND (reference sequence). The CDR3 is made up of 15 amino acids.

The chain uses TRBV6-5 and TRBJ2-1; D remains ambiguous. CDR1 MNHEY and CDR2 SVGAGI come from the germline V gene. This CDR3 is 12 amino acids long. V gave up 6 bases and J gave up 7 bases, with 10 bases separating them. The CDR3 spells CASSGNENEQFF. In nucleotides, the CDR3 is TGTGCCAGCAGCGGCAATGAGAATGAGCAGTTCTTC.

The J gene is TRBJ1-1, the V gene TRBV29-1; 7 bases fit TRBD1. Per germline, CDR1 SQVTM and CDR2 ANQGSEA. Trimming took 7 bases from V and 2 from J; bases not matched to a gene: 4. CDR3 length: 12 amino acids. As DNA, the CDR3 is TGCAGCGGCAGACAGGGTAACACTGAAGCTTTCTTT. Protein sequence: CSGRQGNTEAFF.

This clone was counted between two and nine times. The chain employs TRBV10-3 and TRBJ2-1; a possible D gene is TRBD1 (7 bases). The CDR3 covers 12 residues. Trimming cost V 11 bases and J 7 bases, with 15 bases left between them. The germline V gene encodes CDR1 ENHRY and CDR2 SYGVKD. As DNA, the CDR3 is TGTGCCTCGGAGGGGGCTGAGAATGAGCAGTTCTTC. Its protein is CASEGAENEQFF.

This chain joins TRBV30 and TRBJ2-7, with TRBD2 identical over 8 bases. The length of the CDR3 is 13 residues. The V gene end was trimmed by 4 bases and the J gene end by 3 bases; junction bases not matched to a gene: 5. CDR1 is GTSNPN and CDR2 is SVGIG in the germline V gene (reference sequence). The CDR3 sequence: CAWTGTRDYEQYF. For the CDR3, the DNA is TGTGCCTGGACCGGGACTAGGGACTACGAGCAGTACTTC.

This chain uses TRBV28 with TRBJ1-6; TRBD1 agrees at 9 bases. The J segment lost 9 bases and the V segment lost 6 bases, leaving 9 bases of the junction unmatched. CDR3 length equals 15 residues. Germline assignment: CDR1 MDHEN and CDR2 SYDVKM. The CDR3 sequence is CASSPLQGAGSPLHF. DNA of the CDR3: TGTGCCAGCAGCCCCTTACAGGGGGCAGGTTCACCCCTCCACTTT.

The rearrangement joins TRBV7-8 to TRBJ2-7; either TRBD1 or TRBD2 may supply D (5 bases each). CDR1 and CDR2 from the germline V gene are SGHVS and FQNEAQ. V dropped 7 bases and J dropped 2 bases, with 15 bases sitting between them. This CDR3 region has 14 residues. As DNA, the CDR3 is TGTGCCAGCACAGGCAGGGCCGGGACCTACGAGCAGTACTTC. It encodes CASTGRAGTYEQYF.

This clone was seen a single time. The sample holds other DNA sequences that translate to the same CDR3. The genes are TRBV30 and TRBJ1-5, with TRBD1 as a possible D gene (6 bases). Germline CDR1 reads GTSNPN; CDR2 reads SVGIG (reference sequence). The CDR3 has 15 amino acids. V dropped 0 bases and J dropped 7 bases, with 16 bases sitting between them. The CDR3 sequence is CAWSVLGAGGQPQHF. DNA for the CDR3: TGTGCCTGGAGTGTACTGGGGGCGGGGGGGCAGCCCCAGCATTTT.

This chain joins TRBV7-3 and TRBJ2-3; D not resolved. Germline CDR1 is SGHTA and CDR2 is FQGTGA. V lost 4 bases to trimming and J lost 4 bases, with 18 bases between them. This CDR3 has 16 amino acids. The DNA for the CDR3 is TGTGCCAGCAGCTCGGTGGGCCCCAGTGGGTCAGATACGCAGTATTTT. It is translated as CASSSVGPSGSDTQYF.